This note documents a single T cell receptor beta chain sequence. What this receptor recognizes is not known. Base qualities are missing; no much larger clone stands one base away. Taken from the germline V gene (reference sequence), the CDR1 and CDR2 loops are MNHEY and SMNVEV. V was cut back by 5 bases and J by 6 bases, leaving a gap of 14 bases between them. The CDR3 measures 15 amino acids from cysteine to phenylalanine. Of the read, only the CDR3 DNA is kept; its 45 bases are in frame from base 1. In total, fewer than 750 healthy bone marrow donors made up the cohort. All cohort members were sampled while nominally healthy, although unrecorded immune exposures were likely present. The donor tested CMV seropositive and was one of the 289 seropositive cohort members. Every donor gave a peripheral blood sample, and the peripheral blood mononuclear cells from that sample were used for TCR beta sequencing. The Qiagen DNeasy Blood Extraction Kit was used to extract genomic DNA from the blood cell samples.

The library relied on the immunoSEQ multiplex PCR assay. For the multiplex PCR, a mixture combining 60 forward primers for TCR Vbeta segments and 13 reverse primers for TCR Jbeta segments was used. A multiplex PCR assay on genomic DNA amplified the CDR3 region of rearranged TCR beta genes. The Illumina HiSeq System was used to sequence the amplified TCR beta libraries as 87-base-pair reads. The original methods were these. Across the roughly 670 repertoires, a later analysis counted 60 million to 90 million unique TCR beta chains, roughly 11 million of which were shared by at least two donors. A nearest-neighbor algorithm error-corrected the raw reads and collapsed the reads into unique sequences, merging closely related sequences to remove PCR and sequencing errors. V, D and J gene segments were assigned by aligning CDR3 sequences to IMGT reference sequences. Each retained sequence needed at least a six-nucleotide match to both a V gene segment and a J gene segment. A rearrangement was called productive if the CDR3 had no stop codons and remained in frame with V and J, and every other rearrangement was called non-productive. Following IMGT convention, CDR3 was defined as the stretch from the second conserved V-encoded cysteine to the conserved J-encoded phenylalanine. The earlier analysis of approximately 500 of the donors excluded sequences that lacked an unambiguous match to a single V gene segment. In an earlier analysis of approximately 590 of the donors, V segments were called functional above 56.7% productive rearrangements and were called segregating when the between-donor standard deviation exceeded 5%. A statistical classification framework was built for diagnosing cytomegalovirus status from the catalog of TCR beta chain sequences. A later analysis assigned V and J genes by comparing TCR nucleotide sequences with IMGT/GENE-DB human TR gene sequences. Using the TCRdist pipeline, a later analysis assigned CDR3 sequences along with most-parsimonious VDJ recombination scenarios. A later analysis defined each TCR beta chain by its CDR3 amino acid sequence plus V-gene family, and excluded reads lacking a unique V-gene family. In a later analysis, 450 to 600 highly shared, low-generation-probability nucleotide sequences were removed to address suspected cross-contamination and a sequencing artifact. For each public chain, a later analysis derived a clonal expansion index from normalized ranks of inferred template counts within each repertoire. In a later analysis, generation probabilities were computed using a VDJ recombination model fitted to out-of-frame rearrangements, and the results were checked against IGoR. In a later analysis, TCR-TCR, TCR-HLA and TCR-CMV co-occurrence was scored with hypergeometric tests, and a repertoire-size bias correction was applied to TCR pairs. To estimate false discovery rates, a later analysis permuted the HLA or CMV assignments 20 times. In a later analysis, co-occurring TCRs were grouped using DBSCAN, with TCRdist sequence similarity added in when clustering inside HLA-allele-positive subsets. Repertoires with fewer than 30,000 or more than 120,000 public chains were left out of co-occurrence clustering, as were about 5 repertoires with anomalous nucleotide sharing. The source is immuneACCESS, and TCRdb retained only in-frame sequences with V and J called. Part of the clones is not carried over; for the studies checked, unresolved V genes explain less than half of this, and the remainder is unexplained. D and trimming were read from the DNA, whereas the V and J calls and clone size are those reported in that table. The sample table records over 100,000 clones; around 77% of these occur just once. 3.5% to 5% of the sample is held by the ten biggest clonotypes.

This sample is part of a study of cytomegalovirus exposure and HLA in healthy donors (TCRdb year 2017). For the wider study: An earlier analysis of approximately 640 of the donors reported roughly 270 Gb of sequence data and 100 million to 140 million unique TCR beta sequences from about 179 million T cells. Every repertoire in the discovery cohort had been generated on one and the same sequencing platform. In a later analysis, previously published TCR beta repertoires from about 670 donors were re-analyzed and high-resolution HLA genotyping was added so that TCR occurrence patterns could be studied. Of the 398 genotyped donors, approximately 81% were placed in the genetic ancestry cluster associated with self-reported Caucasian donors. The study combined high-throughput TCR immunosequencing, statistical association of individual TCRs with disease status, and machine learning to predict cytomegalovirus infection status. An early release that covered fewer than 750 HLA-typed donors contained 250 to 350 gigabases of sequencing data and some 87 million unique TCR sequences. Genome-wide SNP genotypes for about 55% of the roughly 670 donors were used in a later genetic analysis, which treated that subset as a discovery cohort. The number of typed donors differed by locus: 629-630 for A, B, C, DRB1 and DQB1; 522 for DQA1; roughly 600 for DPA1; and 400 to 480 for DPB1. The study aimed to test whether signatures of past pathogen exposure could be identified by cataloging public T cell receptors. An earlier analysis of approximately 630 of the donors applied high-throughput TCR beta sequencing to assess whether each TCR beta V gene segment acted as functional or pseudogenic. Both class I and class II loci were covered by HLA typing, at four-digit resolution. Besides the first cohort of 550 to 750 subjects, a separate validation cohort made up of roughly 120 different subjects was used. Among about 400 genotyped donors of the cohort, an average of about 240,000 unique TCR beta nucleotide sequences was sequenced per donor, of which about 18% were non-productive. The later analysis used no new phenotypic data to find candidate immune exposures, relying instead on TCR beta sequences and their occurrence across donors. A few DR-DQ haplotypes were handled as single units for association and clustering because linkage in the cohort was strong. Using immunosequencing, the study profiled T cell repertoires from about 650 subjects and related those repertoires to cytomegalovirus serostatus. Donor age, sex, ethnicity and CMV serostatus were compiled alongside the repertoire data. Results the study describes overall, beyond this receptor: Several of the top co-occurrence clusters appeared to be linked to parvovirus B19, influenza, CMV and Epstein-Barr virus, according to a later analysis. The earlier analysis of nearly 600 of the donors excluded some 15 rarely observed V segments, including chromosome 9 orphons, because counts were too low. In vitro tests confirmed that a few of the cytomegalovirus-associated TCR beta chains recognize cytomegalovirus antigens. In a later analysis, HLA-associated TCR beta chains were found to be more clonally expanded and to have lower generation probabilities than equally common non-associated chains. In a later analysis, TCR association rates were found to vary across HLA loci, with the most associated TCRs seen for DRB1 alleles and the fewest for HLA-C alleles. This cohort had only TCR beta chains sequenced, and the lack of alpha or paired-chain data limited which features could be detected. Some IMGT-functional V segments, including TRBV6-2 and TRBV6-3, could not be distinguished by the 87-base-pair reads and were therefore excluded. Cytomegalovirus status was reported to be diagnosed by the classifier with high specificity and sensitivity in both the original and validation cohorts. A cluster of highly shared sequence variants was judged likely to represent a technical artifact of the sequencing pipeline. Compared with the roughly 720-donor mean, donors in an Asian-associated ancestry cluster had fewer N-insertions in productive TCRs, according to a later genetic analysis. A further reported finding was that TCR beta sequences accurately predicted the HLA-A and HLA-B alleles for most subjects in the first cohort. V-gene and J-gene trimming of TCR beta chains was associated with a missense DCLRE1C variant in a later genetic analysis, and the association was replicated in an independent cohort. Because HLA typing was missing for some donors at each locus, association tests included only the typed subset. In an earlier analysis of about 550 of the donors, most TCR beta V segments were observed in productive rearrangements about 87% or about 30% of the time, broadly matching IMGT annotations. In the study, about 150 TCR beta chains were listed as associated with cytomegalovirus. For the cohort, immune exposure information was limited to CMV serostatus. It was suggested by the authors that the approach could potentially be generalized to other disease states and immunological phenotypes. In a later analysis, around 17,000 TCR beta sequences were associated with specific HLA alleles at a false discovery rate of 0.05. Sequencing depth was assumed to be roughly uniform across donors in the presence/absence analyses, though that assumption may not hold. Strong co-occurrence of HLA alleles, especially DR and DQ, made assigning TCR associations to individual alleles difficult. In a later analysis, most CMV-associated TCR beta chains were found to appear HLA-restricted, with HLA associations seemingly driven largely by CMV exposure. While some public TCRs were present in many individuals, most TCR sequences turned up only very rarely across donors. Linkage disequilibrium might explain the correlated functional status among segregating V segments, but an unknown experimental factor could not be excluded.

The rearranged segments are TRBV27 and TRBJ1-6; the D gene cannot be named for sure. The specimen sequenced was PBMCs. This TCR was recovered from a male donor in good health and CMV-seropositive. The sequenced DNA: TGTGCCAGCAGTACCTCCGGACTGCTTAATTCACCCCTCCACTTT. Its protein product is CASSTSGLLNSPLHF.